The clone carrying this TCR beta chain was detected only a few times. The antigen remains unidentified. TCRdb used MiXCR to reprocess the reads, holding one entry per CDR3 protein. The sample comprises fewer than 1,000,000 distinct CDR3 sequences, roughly a third of which are singletons, and 13% rests with the top ten. CDR1 and CDR2 (germline): SGHRS, YFSETQ. V lost 2 bases, J lost 2 bases, and 11 bases stayed unmatched. CDR3 size: 19 residues. These data originate in a study of T cell repertoires in cytomegalovirus infection. This TCR derives from a human donor in good health (CMV status not recorded). Some clones in this sample may be carry-over from other donors' samples. The chain links TRBV5-1 to TRBJ2-1; 12 nucleotides agree with TRBD2. Source: cultured CD8+ T cells from PBMCs, taken from culture after CMV antigen stimulation. The CDR3 DNA sequence: TGCGCCAGCAGCTTTTCGGCTAGCGGGGGGGCTCCCACCTACAATGAGCAGTTCTTC. Translation: CASSFSASGGAPTYNEQFF.